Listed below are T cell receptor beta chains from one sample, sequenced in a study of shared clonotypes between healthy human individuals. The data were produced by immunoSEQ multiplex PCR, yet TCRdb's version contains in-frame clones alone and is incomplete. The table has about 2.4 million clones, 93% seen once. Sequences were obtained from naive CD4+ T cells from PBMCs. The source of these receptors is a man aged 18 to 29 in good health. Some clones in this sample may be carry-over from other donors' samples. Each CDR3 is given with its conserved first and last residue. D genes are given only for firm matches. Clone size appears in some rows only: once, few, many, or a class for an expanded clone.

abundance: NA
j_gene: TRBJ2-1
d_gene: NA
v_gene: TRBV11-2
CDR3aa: CASSLGAGGSYNEQFF
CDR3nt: TGTGCCAGCAGCTTAGGGGCAGGAGGATCCTACAATGAGCAGTTCTTC

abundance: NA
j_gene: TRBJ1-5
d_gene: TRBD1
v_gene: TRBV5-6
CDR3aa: CASSLKDRGDQPQHF
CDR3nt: TGTGCCAGCAGCTTAAAGGACAGGGGGGATCAGCCCCAGCATTTT

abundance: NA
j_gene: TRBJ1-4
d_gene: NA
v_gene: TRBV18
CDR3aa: CASSRGGTSNEKLFF
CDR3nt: TGTGCCAGCTCACGAGGGGGGACGTCTAATGAAAAACTGTTTTTT

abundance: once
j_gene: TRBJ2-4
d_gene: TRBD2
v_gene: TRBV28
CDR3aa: CASRPSGSGLLTKNIQYF
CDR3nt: TGTGCCAGCAGACCCAGCGGGAGTGGGCTTTTGACCAAAAACATTCAGTACTTC

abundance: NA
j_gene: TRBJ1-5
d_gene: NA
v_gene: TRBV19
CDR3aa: CASSIGPVHSGNQPQHF
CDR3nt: TGTGCCAGTAGTATTGGGCCGGTCCATTCGGGGAATCAGCCCCAGCATTTT

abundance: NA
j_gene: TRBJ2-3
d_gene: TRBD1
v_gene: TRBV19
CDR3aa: CASTLRGLTDTQYF
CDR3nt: TGTGCCAGTACCCTAAGGGGGCTCACAGATACGCAGTATTTT

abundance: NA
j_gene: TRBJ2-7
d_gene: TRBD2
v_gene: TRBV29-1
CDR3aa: CSAWREGPGEQYF
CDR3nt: TGCAGCGCTTGGCGGGAGGGCCCGGGGGAGCAGTACTTC

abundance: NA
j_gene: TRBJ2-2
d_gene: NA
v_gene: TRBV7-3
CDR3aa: CASSPSRNTGELFF
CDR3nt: TGTGCCAGCAGCCCATCAAGGAACACCGGGGAGCTGTTTTTT

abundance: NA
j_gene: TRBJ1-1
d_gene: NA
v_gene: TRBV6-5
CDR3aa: CASSYSGGNTEAFF
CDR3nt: TGTGCCAGCAGTTACTCTGGGGGGAACACTGAAGCTTTCTTT

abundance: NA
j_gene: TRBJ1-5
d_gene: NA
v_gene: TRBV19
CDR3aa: CASSINRGVNQPQHF
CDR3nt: TGTGCCAGTAGTATAAACCGGGGGGTAAATCAGCCCCAGCATTTT

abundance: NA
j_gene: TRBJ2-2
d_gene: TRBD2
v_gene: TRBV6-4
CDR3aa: CASSAGSGMTGELFF
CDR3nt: TGTGCCAGCAGTGCCGGTAGCGGGATGACCGGGGAGCTGTTTTTT

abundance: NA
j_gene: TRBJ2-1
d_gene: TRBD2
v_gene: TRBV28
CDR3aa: CASSLSTSGSFNEQFF
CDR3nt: TGTGCCAGCAGTTTGTCGACTAGCGGGAGTTTCAATGAGCAGTTCTTC

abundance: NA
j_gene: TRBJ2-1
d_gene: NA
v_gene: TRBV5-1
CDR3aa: CATRPTGDYSYNEQFF
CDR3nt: TGCGCCACCAGGCCCACGGGGGATTATTCCTACAATGAGCAGTTCTTC

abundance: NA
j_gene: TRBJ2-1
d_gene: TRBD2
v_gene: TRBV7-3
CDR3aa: CASSFSGSSNEQFF
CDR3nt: TGTGCCAGCAGCTTTAGCGGGAGCAGCAATGAGCAGTTCTTC

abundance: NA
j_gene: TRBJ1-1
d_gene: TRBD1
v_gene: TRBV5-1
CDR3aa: CASSKTGQGNTEAFF
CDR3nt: TGCGCCAGCAGCAAAACGGGACAGGGGAACACTGAAGCTTTCTTT

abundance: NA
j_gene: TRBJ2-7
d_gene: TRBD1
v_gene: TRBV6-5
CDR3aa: CASRGTGRYEQYF
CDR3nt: TGTGCCAGCAGGGGGACAGGTCGCTACGAGCAGTACTTC

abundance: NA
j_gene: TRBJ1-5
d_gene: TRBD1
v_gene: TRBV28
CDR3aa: CASSPQDRESQPQHF
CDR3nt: TGTGCCAGCAGTCCGCAGGACAGGGAGTCTCAGCCCCAGCATTTT

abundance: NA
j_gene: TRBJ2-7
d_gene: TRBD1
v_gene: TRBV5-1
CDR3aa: CASSEQGVSYEQYF
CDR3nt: TGCGCCAGCAGTGAACAGGGGGTTAGCTACGAGCAGTACTTC

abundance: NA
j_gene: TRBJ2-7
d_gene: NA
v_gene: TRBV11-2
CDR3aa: CASSLLGYEQYF
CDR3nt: TGTGCCAGCAGCCTTCTGGGCTACGAGCAGTACTTC

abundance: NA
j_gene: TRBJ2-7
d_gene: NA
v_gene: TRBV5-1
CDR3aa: CASSLAGRRSYEQYF
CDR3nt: TGCGCCAGCAGCTTGGCCGGACGTCGATCCTACGAGCAGTACTTC

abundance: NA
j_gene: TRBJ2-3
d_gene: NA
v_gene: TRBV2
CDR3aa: CASSDLRGFGADTQYF
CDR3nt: TGTGCCAGCAGTGATCTCCGGGGTTTTGGGGCAGATACGCAGTATTTT

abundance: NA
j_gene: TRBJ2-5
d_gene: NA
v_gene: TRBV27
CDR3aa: CASSTIYQETQYF
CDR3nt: TGTGCCAGCAGCACGATTTACCAAGAGACCCAGTACTTC

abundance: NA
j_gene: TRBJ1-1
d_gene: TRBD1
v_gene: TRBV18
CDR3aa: CASSPPGGPKQAFF
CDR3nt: TGTGCCAGCTCACCTCCAGGGGGGCCTAAGCAAGCTTTCTTT

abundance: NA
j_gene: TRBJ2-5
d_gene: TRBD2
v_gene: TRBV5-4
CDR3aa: CAYRGTSGRVMRETQYF
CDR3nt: TGTGCGTACCGCGGGACTAGCGGGAGGGTGATGCGGGAGACCCAGTACTTC

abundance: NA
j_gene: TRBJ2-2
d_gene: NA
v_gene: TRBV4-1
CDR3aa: CASSQRTGSRTGELFF
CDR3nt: TGCGCCAGCAGCCAACGTACAGGAAGTCGGACCGGGGAGCTGTTTTTT

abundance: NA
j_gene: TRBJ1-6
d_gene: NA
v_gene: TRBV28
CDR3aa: CASSFGRQSSSPLHF
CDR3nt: TGTGCCAGCAGTTTCGGGAGACAGTCGTCTTCACCCCTCCACTTT

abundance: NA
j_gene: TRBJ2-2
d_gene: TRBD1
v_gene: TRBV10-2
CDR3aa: CASSTGQAGTGELFF
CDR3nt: TGCGCCAGCAGCACGGGACAGGCGGGAACCGGGGAGCTGTTTTTT

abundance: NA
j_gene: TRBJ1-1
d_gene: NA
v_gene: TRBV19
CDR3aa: CASSIPGRVNTEAFF
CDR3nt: TGTGCCAGTAGTATCCCGGGACGGGTGAACACTGAAGCTTTCTTT

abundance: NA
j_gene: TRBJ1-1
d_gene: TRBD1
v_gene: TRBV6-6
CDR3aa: CASSPKSTGGAAAFF
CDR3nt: TGTGCCAGCAGTCCAAAGTCGACAGGGGGCGCGGCAGCTTTCTTT

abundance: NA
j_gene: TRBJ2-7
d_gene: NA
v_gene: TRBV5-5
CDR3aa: CASSLRRGGTHYEQYF
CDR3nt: TGTGCCAGCAGCCTCCGTCGGGGCGGGACACATTACGAGCAGTACTTC

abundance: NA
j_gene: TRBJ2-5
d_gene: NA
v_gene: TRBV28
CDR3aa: CASIEGRYQETQYF
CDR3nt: TGTGCCAGCATTGAAGGGCGGTACCAAGAGACCCAGTACTTC

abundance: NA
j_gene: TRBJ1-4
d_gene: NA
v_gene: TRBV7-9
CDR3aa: CASSSMGQIGEKLFF
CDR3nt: TGTGCCAGCAGCTCCATGGGACAAATCGGTGAAAAACTGTTTTTT

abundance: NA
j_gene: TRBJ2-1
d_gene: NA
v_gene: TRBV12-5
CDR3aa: CASGLPRQATYNEQFF
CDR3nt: TGTGCTAGTGGTTTGCCAAGACAGGCCACCTACAATGAGCAGTTCTTC

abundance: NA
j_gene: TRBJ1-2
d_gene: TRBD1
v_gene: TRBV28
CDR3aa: CASSPPDRGVYGYTF
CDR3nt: TGTGCCAGCAGTCCTCCGGACAGGGGGGTCTATGGCTACACCTTC

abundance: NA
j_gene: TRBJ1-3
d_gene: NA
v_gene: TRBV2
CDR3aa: CASSTVGGNTIYF
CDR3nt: TGTGCCAGCAGTACGGTAGGGGGAAACACCATATATTTT

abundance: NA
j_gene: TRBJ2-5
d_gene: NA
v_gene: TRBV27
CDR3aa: CASRRAGFQQETQYF
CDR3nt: TGTGCCAGCAGACGTGCAGGGTTTCAACAAGAGACCCAGTACTTC

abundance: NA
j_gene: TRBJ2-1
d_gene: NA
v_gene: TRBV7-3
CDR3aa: CASSLNRVGRGPYNEQFF
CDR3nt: TGTGCCAGCAGCTTAAATAGGGTAGGGCGGGGACCATACAATGAGCAGTTCTTC

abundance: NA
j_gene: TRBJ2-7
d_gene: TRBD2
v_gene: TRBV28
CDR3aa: CASMGAGAYEQYF
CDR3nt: TGTGCCAGCATGGGAGCGGGGGCCTACGAGCAGTACTTC

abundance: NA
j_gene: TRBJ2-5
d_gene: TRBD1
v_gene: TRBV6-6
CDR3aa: CASRGGQVGETQYF
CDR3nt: TGTGCCAGCCGGGGTGGACAGGTGGGAGAGACCCAGTACTTC